The T cell receptor (beta chain) under discussion was sequenced for a study of blood T cell repertoires in COVID-19. Study summary: Material from acute and convalescent COVID-19 was sourced from the United States, Italy and Spain.

Trimming removed 7 bases at V and 8 bases at J, with 17 bases between. Germline V CDR1 and CDR2: SQVTM, ANQGSEA. CDR3 length: 12 amino acids. Individuals drawn from approximately 26 US areas were about 18 to 100 years old. Sequencing was performed with immunoSEQ multiplex PCR; in TCRdb, only in-frame clones are kept and a portion is missing. Of approximately 300,000 clones in the sample, around 84% are singletons; the top ten hold roughly 4%. V usage is TRBV29-1 and J usage is TRBJ1-2; perhaps TRBD1 as D (6 bases). The source material was PBMCs or T cells enriched from blood (not recorded which). The receptor comes from a man between 25 and 39 years old who had recovered from COVID-19. The CDR3 coding sequence is TGCAGCGCCCAACGAGGTCAGGGGGGCTACACCTTC. It specifies CSAQRGQGGYTF.